These T cell receptor beta chains were read from a single sample in a study of radiation and T cells in renal cell carcinoma. TCRdb's table, derived via immunoSEQ multiplex PCR, lists solely in-frame clones and lacks some. The sample has some 150,000 clones, roughly 87% seen once. The sequencing used blood, collected from a patient whose treatment included radiotherapy and nephrectomy. The receptors originated from a woman in her forties or fifties with renal cell carcinoma. Both conserved end residues are part of each CDR3. Clone size is not always given. Where it is, it says once, few, many or a class for expanded clones.

>TRBV7-3|-
CASTPTGGTYNEQFF
>TRBV2|-
CASSPSRDNLRGYTF
>TRBV7-8|-
CASSLKAGSSYNSPLHF
>TRBV29-1|-
CSVSTAEYGYTF
>TRBV7-2|-
CASSSLRVARETQYF
>TRBV6-6|-
CASSPLVPETQYF
>TRBV9|-
CASSGMSTNTEAFF
>TRBV6-1|-
CASSPIGVMNTEAFF
>TRBV30|-
CAWSRDRPRGYTF
>TRBV29-1|-
CSVPEDRVVSEQFF
>TRBV11-2|-
CASSFGLAVSYEQYF
>TRBV6-1|-
CASSERVGHQPQHF
>TRBV14|-
CASSQELIGANTGELFF
>TRBV29-1|few
CSVPDEIGQGGEQFF
>TRBV30|-
CACGTTGGERGYNEQFF
>TRBV29-1|-
CSVHPTGDNTGELFF